The 10 T cell receptor beta chains presented below share a single source sample, sequenced in a study of radiation and T cells in renal cell carcinoma. Profiled with immunoSEQ multiplex PCR; TCRdb holds only in-frame clones, not every one. The sample contains approximately 10,000 clones, roughly 60% of which appear only once. Specified treatment: 15 Gy SBRT to primary tumor, nephrectomy 4 weeks later. Specimen: tumor tissue, collected from a patient whose treatment included radiotherapy and nephrectomy. These receptors were taken from a woman in her fifties or sixties with renal cell carcinoma.

The rearrangement joins TRBV9 to TRBJ2-3; tentative D call: TRBD1 (6 bases). CDR1 SGDLS and CDR2 YYNGEE come from the germline V gene. V lost 0 bases and J lost 0, with 14 bases in between. The CDR3 is made up of 17 amino acids. CDR3 in DNA: TGTGCCAGCAGCGTAGAGGGGCAGGGGTGGAGCACAGATACGCAGTATTTT. Residues: CASSVEGQGWSTDTQYF.

By frequency in the sample, this clone is medium-sized. The chain joins TRBV29-1 to TRBJ2-1; 9 bases match TRBD1. The germline gives CDR1 SQVTM, CDR2 ANQGSEA. CDR3 size: 12 residues. The CDR3 is CTTGGAGNEQFF. DNA for the CDR3: TGCACTACAGGGGGCGCGGGGAATGAGCAGTTCTTC.

The chain is built from TRBV9 and TRBJ2-5, with 12 bases that match TRBD2. J lost 3 bases, V lost 5 bases, and 5 bases had no gene match. The germline V gene encodes CDR1 SGDLS and CDR2 YYNGEE. This CDR3 region has 15 residues. The CDR3 loop reads CASRSLAGGKETQYF. The CDR3 bases are TGTGCCAGCAGGAGTCTAGCGGGAGGGAAAGAGACCCAGTACTTC.

This clone was seen only a few times. The CDR3 bases are TGTGCCAGCAGCTTTGCGTCTTGCGGGACAGGGAGGGGGTGTGCTGAGCAGTTCTTC. Its translation: CASSFASCGTGRGCAEQFF. This chain uses TRBV7-6 with TRBJ2-1; 9 bases fit TRBD1. Germline V gene data show CDR1 as SGHVS and CDR2 as FNYEAQ. J lost 9 bases, V lost 3 bases, and 21 bases had no gene match. This CDR3 is 19 amino acids long.

The chain recombines TRBV4-1 with TRBJ2-7; D gene ambiguous. The V gene's germline CDR1 is MGHRA and CDR2 YSYEKL. The CDR3 consists of 16 residues. V was cut by 0 bases and J by 2 bases, with 14 bases left in between. CDR3: CASSQETSTETYEQYF. The CDR3 region has the DNA TGCGCCAGCAGCCAAGAGACCTCGACGGAGACCTACGAGCAGTACTTC.

The rearrangement links TRBV19 to TRBJ1-5; D possibly corresponds to TRBD1 (6 bases). V lost 7 bases and J lost 4, with 14 bases in between. CDR1 is LNHDA, CDR2 SQIVND, per germline (reference sequence). This CDR3 has 14 residues. CDR3 nucleotide sequence: TGTGCCAGTATTAACAGGGATCGAAATCAGCCCCAGCATTTT. Its protein is CASINRDRNQPQHF.

The gene calls are TRBV7-9 and TRBJ1-2, with D possibly TRBD1 on 6 matching bases. This CDR3 is 15 amino acids long. V was pared by 0 bases and J by 3 bases, with 11 bases between. Germline CDR1 SEHNR, CDR2 FQNEAQ (reference sequence). The CDR3: CASSLAVGGHYGYTF. For the CDR3, the DNA is TGTGCCAGCAGCTTAGCGGTAGGGGGGCACTATGGCTACACCTTC.

The chain couples TRBV5-6 to TRBJ1-2, with D possibly being TRBD1 (6 bases). The germline V gene encodes CDR1 SGHDT and CDR2 YYEEEE. This CDR3 has 14 residues. The germline V and J ends were trimmed by 4 bases and 7 bases, with 17 bases remaining between them. The CDR3 sequence: CASSPAGHRRGYTF. CDR3 DNA: TGTGCCAGCAGCCCCGCGGGACACCGCCGTGGCTACACCTTC. The whole variable domain, filled in from reference TRBV5-6 and TRBJ1-2, reads DAGVTQSPTHLIKTRGQQVTLRCSPKSGHDTVSWYQQALGQGPQFIFQYYEEEERQRGNFPDRFSGHQFPNYSSELNVNALLLGDSALYLCASSPAGHRRGYTFGSGTRLTVV.

This clone was counted between two and nine times. The V call is TRBV6-1, the J call TRBJ2-2, with TRBD2 as a possible D gene (5 bases). This CDR3 contains 15 residues. V was trimmed by 6 bases and J by 1 base, leaving 12 bases between them. Germline values: CDR1 MNHNS, CDR2 SASEGT. The CDR3 loop reads CASRRAHLNTGELFF. The CDR3 DNA reads TGTGCCAGCAGGAGGGCCCATTTGAACACCGGGGAGCTGTTTTTT.

This chain joins TRBV19 and TRBJ1-1; perhaps TRBD1 as D (5 bases). The germline gives CDR1 LNHDA, CDR2 SQIVND (reference sequence). CDR3 length: 15 amino acids. V lost 3 bases, J lost 2 bases, and 13 bases lay in between. The CDR3 DNA follows: TGTGCCAGTAGTATGTCAGGGTCGGCTAACACTGAAGCTTTCTTT. Amino acids: CASSMSGSANTEAFF.